One and the same sample provided the 22 T cell receptor beta chains below, sequenced in a study of cytomegalovirus exposure and HLA in healthy donors. The PCR had 60 Vbeta and 13 Jbeta primers. TCRdb's copy holds only in-frame clones and misses some; the assay was immunoSEQ multiplex PCR. Of 110,000 or so clones detected, about 80% appear once; the ten largest clones hold more than 1.4%. The sequencing input was PBMCs. The receptors stem from a woman between 18 and 29 years old in good health and CMV-seronegative.

The chain employs TRBV4-3 and TRBJ2-1; 7 bases fit TRBD2. The CDR3 is 16 residues long. V dropped 0 bases and J dropped 4; count of bases not matched to a gene: 6. The germline gives CDR1 LGHNA, CDR2 YSLEER. CDR3 in DNA: TGCGCCAGCAGCCAAGATGGGGCGGGGGAATACAATGAGCAGTTCTTC. Translation gives CASSQDGAGEYNEQFF.

The genes are TRBV19 and TRBJ2-5, with 8 bases identical to TRBD1. The J call could be wrong; TRBJ2-7 is a better fit for the DNA end. Germline lookup yields CDR1 LNHDA and CDR2 SQIVND (reference sequence). This CDR3 is 14 amino acids long. The DNA of the CDR3 is TGTGCCAGTAGTATGGGGACAGGCGACTACGAGCAGTACTTC. Translating it yields CASSMGTGDYEQYF.

This chain joins TRBV11-2 and TRBJ2-1, with 14 nucleotides matching TRBD2. V lost 5 bases and J lost 5; bases outside the gene matches: 11. Per germline, CDR1 SGHAT and CDR2 FQNNGV. This CDR3 has 18 residues. Here the CDR3 reads CASSTGGLAGGLHNEQFF. In nucleotides, the CDR3 is TGTGCCAGCAGCACAGGAGGACTAGCGGGAGGTCTGCACAATGAGCAGTTCTTC.

The chain is built from TRBV12-5 and TRBJ2-5; D possibly corresponds to TRBD1 (5 bases). The CDR3 length is 13 residues. Germline CDR1 reads LGHNT; CDR2 reads FRNRAP. The ends were cut back, 6 bases at V and 2 bases at J, with 10 bases in the middle. CDR3 amino acids: CASGPDSQETQYF. The CDR3 bases are TGTGCTAGTGGCCCTGACAGTCAAGAGACCCAGTACTTC. Full variable domain (remainder filled in from reference TRBV12-5 and TRBJ2-5): DARVTQTPRHKVTEMGQEVTMRCQPILGHNTVFWYRQTMMQGLELLAYFRNRAPLDDSGMPKDRFSAEMPDATLATLKIQPSEPRDSAVYFCASGPDSQETQYFGPGTRLLVL.

This clone was seen a single time. The chain recombines TRBV27 with TRBJ2-5; 13 bases align to TRBD2. Trimming at V came to 5 bases and at J to 3 bases, leaving 6 bases not matched to a gene. CDR3 length: 16 amino acids. The V gene's germline CDR1 is MNHEY and CDR2 SMNVEV (reference sequence). CDR3 sequence (DNA): TGTGCCAGCAGTACCCGACTAGCGGGGGGTAAAGAGACCCAGTACTTC. Protein product: CASSTRLAGGKETQYF.

The rearrangement links TRBV2 to TRBJ1-1; the D gene is possibly TRBD1 (5 bases). V lost 7 bases and J lost 2, with 14 bases in between. Germline V CDR1 and CDR2: SNHLY, FYNNEI. The CDR3 consists of 14 residues. The CDR3: CASIGQGINTEAFF. As DNA, the CDR3 is TGTGCCAGCATAGGTCAGGGCATTAACACTGAAGCTTTCTTT.

This clone was counted once. The V gene is TRBV29-1, the J gene TRBJ2-7, with 9 bases lining up with TRBD2. J was trimmed by 1 base and V by 3 bases; bases with no gene match: 4. This CDR3 spans 14 amino acids. The V gene's germline CDR1 is SQVTM and CDR2 ANQGSEA. The CDR3 nucleotides read TGCAGCGTTGAGAATAGCGGGGGTTCCTACGAGCAGTACTTC. It specifies CSVENSGGSYEQYF.

This chain connects TRBV5-1 to TRBJ1-2, with D uncertain. Deletions cut 3 bases from V and 2 bases from J, with 11 bases between. From germline, CDR1 is SGHRS and CDR2 YFSETQ. The CDR3 has 14 residues. CDR3 amino acids: CASSSLTSNYGYTF. DNA for the CDR3: TGCGCCAGCAGCTCGCTAACGTCGAACTATGGCTACACCTTC.

The chain couples TRBV2 to TRBJ2-7, with D hard to call. The CDR3 length is 14 residues. The V gene's germline CDR1 is SNHLY and CDR2 FYNNEI. Trimming removed 5 bases at V and 2 bases at J, with 13 bases between. CDR3 nucleotides: TGTGCCAGCAGTTTTCGACTCGTAACCTACGAGCAGTACTTC. Encoded protein: CASSFRLVTYEQYF. Full variable domain (remainder filled in from reference TRBV2 and TRBJ2-7): EPEVTQTPSHQVTQMGQEVILRCVPISNHLYFYWYRQILGQKVEFLVSFYNNEISEKSEIFDDQFSVERPDGSNFTLKIRSTKLEDSAMYFCASSFRLVTYEQYFGPGTRLTVT.

The chain links TRBV4-2 to TRBJ2-1; the D gene is possibly TRBD2 (6 bases). V gave up 1 base and J gave up 10 bases, with 14 bases separating them. CDR1 and CDR2 (germline): LGHNA, YNFKEQ. This CDR3 is built from 14 residues. CDR3 residues: CASSQGDSPVEQFF. The CDR3 DNA reads TGTGCCAGCAGCCAAGGGGACTCACCAGTGGAGCAGTTCTTC.

The chain links TRBV5-4 to TRBJ1-1; tentatively, D is TRBD1 (5 bases). Germline CDR1 and CDR2: SGHNT and YYREEE (reference sequence). The CDR3 contains 14 residues. The V end was cut by 4 bases, the J end by 8 bases, with 18 bases between. The CDR3 DNA follows: TGTGCCAGCAGCCGCATGAAGGGGCCACAAGAAGCTTTCTTT. Its protein is CASSRMKGPQEAFF. Full variable domain (remainder filled in from reference TRBV5-4 and TRBJ1-1): ETGVTQSPTHLIKTRGQQVTLRCSSQSGHNTVSWYQQALGQGPQFIFQYYREEENGRGNFPPRFSGLQFPNYSSELNVNALELDDSALYLCASSRMKGPQEAFFGQGTRLTVV.

The chain joins TRBV5-6 to TRBJ1-1, with 7 bases matching TRBD1. This CDR3 is 15 amino acids long. Germline-derived CDR1 and CDR2 are SGHDT and YYEEEE. V shed 3 bases and J 5 bases; nucleotides not matched to a gene: 10. The CDR3 loop reads CASSYGQVQGTEAFF. The CDR3, as DNA: TGTGCCAGCAGCTATGGACAGGTCCAGGGAACTGAAGCTTTCTTT.

The gene calls are TRBV7-2 and TRBJ2-7; 9 bases are a match to TRBD2. The J segment lost 0 bases and the V segment lost 4 bases, leaving 4 bases of the junction unmatched. Germline values: CDR1 SGHTA, CDR2 FQGNSA. This CDR3 contains 15 residues. The CDR3 DNA reads as TGTGCCAGCAGCTCACGACTAGCGGTCTCCTACGAGCAGTACTTC. Encoded protein: CASSSRLAVSYEQYF.

The chain has TRBV9 and TRBJ2-2, with D perhaps TRBD2 (6 bases). Germline CDR1 SGDLS, CDR2 YYNGEE. The CDR3 covers 16 residues. V lost 1 base and J 0 bases, leaving 10 bases between the germline ends. The CDR3 region has the DNA TGTGCCAGCAGCGTAAGGGCGGGGTCGAACACCGGGGAGCTGTTTTTT. Translating gives CASSVRAGSNTGELFF. Using reference TRBV9 and TRBJ2-2 for the parts outside the CDR3, the full variable domain is DSGVTQTPKHLITATGQRVTLRCSPRSGDLSVYWYQQSLDQGLQFLIQYYNGEERAKGNILERFSAQQFPDLHSELNLSSLELGDSALYFCASSVRAGSNTGELFFGEGSRLTVL.

The chain combines TRBV6-5 with TRBJ2-5; TRBD2 aligns across 13 bases. The ends lost 0 bases at V and 10 bases at J; junction bases unmatched: 5. The length of the CDR3 is 15 residues. Germline CDR1 and CDR2: MNHEY and SVGAGI. The CDR3 here is CASSYSTSGRSSQYF. CDR3 DNA: TGTGCCAGCAGTTACTCGACTAGCGGGAGGTCGAGCCAGTACTTC.

The rearrangement uses TRBV19 and TRBJ2-2; D perhaps matches TRBD1 (5 bases). This CDR3 has 16 amino acids. V lost 5 bases and J 0 bases, leaving 13 bases between the germline ends. CDR1 is LNHDA and CDR2 is SQIVND in the germline V gene (reference sequence). CDR3 protein: CASSHRQLANTGELFF. CDR3 bases: TGTGCCAGTAGTCACCGACAGCTCGCGAACACCGGGGAGCTGTTTTTT.

The chain couples TRBV7-2 to TRBJ1-5; D not resolved. The CDR3 runs to 16 residues. Germline V lookup: CDR1 SGHTA, CDR2 FQGNSA. Trimming pared 0 bases from V and 3 bases from J, leaving 12 bases between. CDR3 region: CASSLAGTVNNQPQHF. DNA for the CDR3: TGTGCCAGCAGCTTAGCTGGAACAGTTAACAATCAGCCCCAGCATTTT.

V and J are TRBV6-5 and TRBJ1-1, with 8 nucleotides matching TRBD1. The CDR3 contains 15 residues. The germline CDR1 and CDR2 sequences are MNHEY and SVGAGI. V was pared by 5 bases and J by 3 bases, with 8 bases of the junction left unmatched. The chain's CDR3 is CASSGQGAGDTEAFF. Written as DNA, the CDR3 is TGTGCCAGCAGTGGGCAGGGGGCGGGGGACACTGAAGCTTTCTTT.

Details on this clone: Other DNA sequences in this specimen translate into the identical CDR3. The J gene is TRBJ1-1, the V gene TRBV9; D not resolved. V was pared by 4 bases and J by 0 bases, with 7 bases between. There are 13 residues in the CDR3. Germline lookup yields CDR1 SGDLS and CDR2 YYNGEE. Here the CDR3 DNA reads TGTGCCAGCAGCCGCAACATGAACACTGAAGCTTTCTTT. Protein product: CASSRNMNTEAFF.

The chain has TRBV10-2 and TRBJ1-5; 7 bases match TRBD1. Germline assignment: CDR1 WSHSY and CDR2 SAAADI. After removal of 7 bases from V and 6 bases from J, the junction contained 6 bases not matched to a gene. The CDR3 extends over 13 amino acids. CDR3 coding DNA: TGCGCCAGCAAAATAGGGACAGCTCAGCCCCAGCATTTT. This gives the protein CASKIGTAQPQHF.

This chain connects TRBV29-1 to TRBJ1-1; D remains unclear. The germline gives CDR1 SQVTM, CDR2 ANQGSEA. V was shortened by 7 bases and J by 1 base, with 13 bases between the two germline ends. The CDR3 runs 13 residues. This chain's CDR3 is CSALTQPNTEAFF. Here the CDR3 DNA reads TGCAGCGCCCTTACACAACCGAACACTGAAGCTTTCTTT.

Note on this clone: The same CDR3 can be traced to other DNA sequences in this sample. The chain combines TRBV20-1 with TRBJ2-1, with D hard to call. The CDR3 has 11 amino acids. Per germline, CDR1 DFQATT and CDR2 SNEGSKA (reference sequence). Trimming shortened V by 3 bases and J by 4 bases, and 4 bases separated the two germline ends. CDR3 in amino acids: CSASEYNEQFF. CDR3 nucleotides: TGCAGTGCTAGTGAGTACAATGAGCAGTTCTTC.